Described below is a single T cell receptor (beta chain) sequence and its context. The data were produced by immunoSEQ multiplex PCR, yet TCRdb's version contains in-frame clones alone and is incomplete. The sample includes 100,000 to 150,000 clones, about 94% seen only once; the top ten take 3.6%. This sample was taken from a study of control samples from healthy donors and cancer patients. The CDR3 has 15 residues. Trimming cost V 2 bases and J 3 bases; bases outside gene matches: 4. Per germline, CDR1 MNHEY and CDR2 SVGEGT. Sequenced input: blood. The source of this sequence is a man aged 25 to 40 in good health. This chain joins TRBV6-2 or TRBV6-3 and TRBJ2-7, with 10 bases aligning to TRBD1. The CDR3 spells CASSYPRTGGYEQYF. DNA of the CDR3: TGTGCCAGCAGTTACCCACGGACAGGGGGCTACGAGCAGTACTTC.